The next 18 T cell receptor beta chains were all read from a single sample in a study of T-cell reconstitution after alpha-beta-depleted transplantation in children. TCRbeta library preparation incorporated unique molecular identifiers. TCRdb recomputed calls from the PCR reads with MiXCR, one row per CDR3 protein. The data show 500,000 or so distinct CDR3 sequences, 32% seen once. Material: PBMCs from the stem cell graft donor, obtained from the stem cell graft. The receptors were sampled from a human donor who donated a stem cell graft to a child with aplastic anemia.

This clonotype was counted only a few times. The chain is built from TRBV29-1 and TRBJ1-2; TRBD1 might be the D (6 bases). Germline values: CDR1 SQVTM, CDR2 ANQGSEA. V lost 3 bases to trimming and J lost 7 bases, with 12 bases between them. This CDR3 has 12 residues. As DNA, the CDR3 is TGCAGCGTTGAGTACAGGGAGGGTGGCTACACCTTC. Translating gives CSVEYREGGYTF.

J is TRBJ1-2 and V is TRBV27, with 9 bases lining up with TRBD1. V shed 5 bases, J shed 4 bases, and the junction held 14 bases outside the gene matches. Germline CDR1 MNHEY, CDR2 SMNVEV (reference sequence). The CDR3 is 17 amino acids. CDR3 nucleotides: TGTGCCAGCAGTCCCCAAATCAGACAGGGGGTGAGCTATGGCTACACCTTC. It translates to CASSPQIRQGVSYGYTF.

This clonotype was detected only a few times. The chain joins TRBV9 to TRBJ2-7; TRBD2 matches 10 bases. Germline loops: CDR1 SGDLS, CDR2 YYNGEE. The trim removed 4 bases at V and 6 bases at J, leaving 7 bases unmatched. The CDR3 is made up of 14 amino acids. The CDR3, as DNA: TGTGCCAGCAGCCTTAGCGGGAGGTCGGCCGAGCAGTACTTC. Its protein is CASSLSGRSAEQYF. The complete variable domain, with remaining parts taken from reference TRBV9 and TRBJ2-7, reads DSGVTQTPKHLITATGQRVTLRCSPRSGDLSVYWYQQSLDQGLQFLIQYYNGEERAKGNILERFSAQQFPDLHSELNLSSLELGDSALYFCASSLSGRSAEQYFGPGTRLTVT.

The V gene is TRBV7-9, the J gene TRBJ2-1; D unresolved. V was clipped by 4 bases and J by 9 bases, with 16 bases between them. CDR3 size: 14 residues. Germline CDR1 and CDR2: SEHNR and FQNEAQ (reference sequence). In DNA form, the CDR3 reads TGTGCCAGCAGCTCCCGGACCCGTCCGGGTGAGCAGTTCTTC. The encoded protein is CASSSRTRPGEQFF.

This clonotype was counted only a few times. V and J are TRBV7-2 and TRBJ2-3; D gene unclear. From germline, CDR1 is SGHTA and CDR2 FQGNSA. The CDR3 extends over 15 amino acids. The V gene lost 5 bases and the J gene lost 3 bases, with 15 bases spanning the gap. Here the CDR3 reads CASSPTPPGTDTQYF. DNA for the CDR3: TGTGCCAGCAGCCCTACTCCCCCCGGGACAGATACGCAGTATTTT.

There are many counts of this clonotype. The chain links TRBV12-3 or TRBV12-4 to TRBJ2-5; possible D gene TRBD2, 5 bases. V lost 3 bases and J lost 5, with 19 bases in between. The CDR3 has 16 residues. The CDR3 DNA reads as TGTGCCAGCAGTTTTCGGAGGCCTCCGGGATATGAGACCCAGTACTTC. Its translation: CASSFRRPPGYETQYF.

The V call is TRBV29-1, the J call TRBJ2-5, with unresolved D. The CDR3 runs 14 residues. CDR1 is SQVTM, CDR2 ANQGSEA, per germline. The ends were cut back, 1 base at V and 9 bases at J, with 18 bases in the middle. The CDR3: CSVEGPGRAVAQYF. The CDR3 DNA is TGCAGCGTTGAAGGCCCGGGCCGGGCAGTGGCCCAGTACTTC. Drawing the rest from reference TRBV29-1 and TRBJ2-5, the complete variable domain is SAVISQKPSRDICQRGTSLTIQCQVDSQVTMMFWYRQQPGQSLTLIATANQGSEATYESGFVIDKFPISRPNLTFSTLTVSNMSPEDSSIYLCSVEGPGRAVAQYFGPGTRLLVL.

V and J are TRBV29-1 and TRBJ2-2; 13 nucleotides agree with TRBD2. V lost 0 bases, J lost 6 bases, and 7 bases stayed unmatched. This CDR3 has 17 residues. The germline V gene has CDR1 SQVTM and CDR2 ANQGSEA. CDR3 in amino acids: CSVEDRTSGRRAGELFF. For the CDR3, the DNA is TGCAGCGTTGAAGACCGGACTAGCGGGAGAAGGGCCGGGGAGCTGTTTTTT.

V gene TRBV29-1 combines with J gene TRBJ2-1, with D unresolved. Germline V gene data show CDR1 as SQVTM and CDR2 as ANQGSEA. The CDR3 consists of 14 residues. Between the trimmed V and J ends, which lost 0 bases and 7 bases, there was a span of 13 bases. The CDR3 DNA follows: TGCAGCGTTGAAGATCTCGACCGATGGAATGAGCAGTTCTTC. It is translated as CSVEDLDRWNEQFF.

The CDR3 is CSVLRTGGYLNTEAFF. The CDR3 nucleotides are TGCAGCGTTCTCCGGACAGGGGGCTACCTGAACACTGAAGCTTTCTTT. The chain joins TRBV29-1 to TRBJ1-1, with 11 positions matching TRBD1. Germline CDR1 SQVTM, CDR2 ANQGSEA. Trimming cost V 5 bases and J 0 bases; bases outside gene matches: 8. This CDR3 has 16 residues.

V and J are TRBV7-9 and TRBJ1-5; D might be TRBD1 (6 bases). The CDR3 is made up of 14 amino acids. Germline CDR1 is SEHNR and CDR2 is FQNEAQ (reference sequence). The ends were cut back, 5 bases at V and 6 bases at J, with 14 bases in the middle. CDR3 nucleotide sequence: TGTGCCAGCAGCGCCGCGGGGGCGAGTCAGCCCCAGCATTTT. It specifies CASSAAGASQPQHF.

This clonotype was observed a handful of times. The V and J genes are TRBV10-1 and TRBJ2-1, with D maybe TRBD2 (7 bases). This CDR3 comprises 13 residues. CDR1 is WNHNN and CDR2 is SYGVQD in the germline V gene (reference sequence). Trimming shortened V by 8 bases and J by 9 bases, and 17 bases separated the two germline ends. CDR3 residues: CASGASGGGEQFF. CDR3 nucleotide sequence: TGCGCCAGCGGGGCTAGCGGAGGGGGTGAGCAGTTCTTC.

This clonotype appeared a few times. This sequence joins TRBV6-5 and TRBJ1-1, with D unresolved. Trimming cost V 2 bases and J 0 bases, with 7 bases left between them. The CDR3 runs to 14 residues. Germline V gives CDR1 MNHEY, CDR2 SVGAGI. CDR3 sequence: CASSYRRLNTEAFF. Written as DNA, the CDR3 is TGTGCCAGCAGTTACCGAAGATTGAACACTGAAGCTTTCTTT.

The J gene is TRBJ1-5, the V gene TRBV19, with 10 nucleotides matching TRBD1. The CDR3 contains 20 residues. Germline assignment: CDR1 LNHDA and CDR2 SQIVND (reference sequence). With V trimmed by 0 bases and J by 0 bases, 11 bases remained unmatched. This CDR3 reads CASSIDSLTGGRYSNQPQHF. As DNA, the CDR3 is TGTGCCAGTAGTATAGATTCCCTGACAGGGGGCCGCTATAGCAATCAGCCCCAGCATTTT.

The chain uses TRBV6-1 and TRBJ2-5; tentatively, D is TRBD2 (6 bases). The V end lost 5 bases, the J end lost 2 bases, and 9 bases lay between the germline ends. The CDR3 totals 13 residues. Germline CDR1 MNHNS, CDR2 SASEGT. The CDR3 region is CASSRTTQETQYF. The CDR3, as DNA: TGTGCCAGCAGTCGGACTACTCAAGAGACCCAGTACTTC.

The CDR3 DNA reads as TGCAGTGCTAGGGGCCAAAAAGGGGCTCTCACTGAAGCTTTCTTT. This gives the protein CSARGQKGALTEAFF. The genes are TRBV20-1 and TRBJ1-1; tentative D call: TRBD1 (5 bases). CDR1 DFQATT and CDR2 SNEGSKA come from the germline V gene (reference sequence). This CDR3 comprises 15 residues. The ends were cut back, 3 bases at V and 4 bases at J, with 18 bases in the middle.

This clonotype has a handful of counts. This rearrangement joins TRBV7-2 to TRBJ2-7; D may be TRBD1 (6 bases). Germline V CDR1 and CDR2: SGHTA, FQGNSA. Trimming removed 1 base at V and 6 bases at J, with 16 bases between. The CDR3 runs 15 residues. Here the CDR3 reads CASSLDRAPSGEQYV. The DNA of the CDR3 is TGTGCCAGCAGCTTAGACAGGGCCCCATCCGGCGAGCAGTACGTC.

The CDR3 bases are TGTGCCAGCAGTCTCACTGGGGTAGTAGGCAATGAGCAGTTCTTC. Its protein product is CASSLTGVVGNEQFF. J is TRBJ2-1 and V is TRBV28; D gene uncertain. CDR3 size: 15 residues. Looked up from germline, CDR1 is MDHEN and CDR2 is SYDVKM. Trimming left V 5 bases short and J 6 bases short, with 17 bases between.